These T cell receptor beta chains were read from a single sample in a study of T-cell memory formation after mild COVID-19. From the 5' RACE reads, TCRdb called clonotypes with MiXCR, one entry per CDR3 protein. This sample carries 410,000 or so distinct CDR3 sequences, under 25% of them seen once, and the ten largest clones take about 12%. Sequenced: PBMCs or a T cell subset sorted from them (not recorded which). All receptors derive from an adult woman who had mild COVID-19 (a few samples of this study predate the infection). Cell type and time point are not known. The CDR3 runs from the conserved cysteine through the conserved F or W. Fields, in order: J gene, D gene, V gene, clone size, CDR3 protein. D genes are given only for firm matches. A clone size is listed for some rows: how often the clone was seen (once, few, many), or a class if it is expanded.

>TRBJ1-6|-|TRBV15|few
CATSRDLNNSPLHF
>TRBJ1-1|-|TRBV20-1|few
CSARGGNEAFF
>TRBJ1-2|-|TRBV20-1|few
CSAPIRGREAPDYGYTF
>TRBJ2-5|-|TRBV10-2|few
CASSERRGRPGTQYF
>TRBJ2-7|TRBD2|TRBV7-9|few
CASSLDLGGGPTYEQYF
>TRBJ2-5|TRBD2|TRBV12-3/TRBV12-4|-
CASSVGLAGTQETQYF
>TRBJ1-1|-|TRBV12-3/TRBV12-4|few
CASSPGGINTEAFF
>TRBJ2-1|TRBD1|TRBV5-1|few
CASSQDRGLNNEQFF
>TRBJ2-7|TRBD2|TRBV6-6|-
CASSYASGSYEQYF
>TRBJ1-1|TRBD1|TRBV2|-
CASRFDRGSTEAFF
>TRBJ2-7|-|TRBV6-5|-
CASSPDTGFSYEQYF
>TRBJ2-7|-|TRBV7-6|few
CASSSGQEQYF
>TRBJ2-7|-|TRBV27|-
CASSFQPGEQYF
>TRBJ2-5|TRBD1|TRBV7-9|few
CASSYPTGGETQYF
>TRBJ1-2|-|TRBV19|-
CASGLSTHGYTF
>TRBJ2-5|TRBD2|TRBV12-5|-
CASGSAPTSGPQETQYF
>TRBJ1-6|TRBD1|TRBV12-3/TRBV12-4|few
CASRATGENSPLHF
>TRBJ2-2|TRBD1|TRBV29-1|few
CSVGGQVNTGELFF
>TRBJ2-1|TRBD2|TRBV9|few
CASSVDGGGPTSEQFF
>TRBJ2-1|-|TRBV27|few
CASRGQFRTYNEQFF
>TRBJ2-5|TRBD1|TRBV6-5|-
CASSFPGQGARETQYF
>TRBJ2-1|TRBD1|TRBV6-1|-
CASSEYGTELYNEQFF
>TRBJ2-2|-|TRBV6-5|-
CASSYQFAGELFF
>TRBJ2-5|TRBD1|TRBV7-9|-
CASSPQGALGTQYF
>TRBJ2-3|TRBD1|TRBV9|-
CASSVAPATGGTDTQYF
>TRBJ2-1|-|TRBV21-1|-
CASSNSGTSGSFNEQFF
>TRBJ2-3|-|TRBV10-3|many
CAISELGGITDTQYF
>TRBJ1-2|-|TRBV5-1|-
CASSFRDPAAGGGVGYTF
>TRBJ2-1|-|TRBV9|many
CASSVEDYNEQFF
>TRBJ2-3|-|TRBV29-1|many
CSVDSAADTQYF
>TRBJ2-5|-|TRBV27|-
CASSLIGRAETQYF
>TRBJ2-7|TRBD2|TRBV14|-
CASSPIAGPYEQYF
>TRBJ2-1|TRBD2|TRBV6-6|few
CASSSLAGGLCNEQFF
>TRBJ2-1|TRBD2|TRBV20-1|few
CSANLAGGYNEQFF
>TRBJ2-3|-|TRBV20-1|-
CSARDEGEPTDTQYF
>TRBJ1-1|-|TRBV7-7|many
CASSLSLNTEAFF
>TRBJ2-2|-|TRBV2|few
CASSEVWGNTGELFF
>TRBJ1-1|-|TRBV29-1|few
CSVEDGSPRNPEAFF
>TRBJ1-4|-|TRBV18|few
CASSRPAGLKGTNEKLFF
>TRBJ2-7|-|TRBV5-1|-
CASSADEWGLVEQYF
>TRBJ1-2|-|TRBV4-1|-
CASSPLESGRRVYGYTF
>TRBJ2-7|-|TRBV27|few
CASSRQLSLNEQYF
>TRBJ2-1|-|TRBV3-2|medium-sized
CASSQFGQGAYNEQFF
>TRBJ1-5|-|TRBV7-2|-
CASSLTTYQPQHF
>TRBJ2-1|-|TRBV7-6|-
CASSAPSEVPQFF
>TRBJ2-5|-|TRBV6-5|few
CASSYSSRWRETQYF